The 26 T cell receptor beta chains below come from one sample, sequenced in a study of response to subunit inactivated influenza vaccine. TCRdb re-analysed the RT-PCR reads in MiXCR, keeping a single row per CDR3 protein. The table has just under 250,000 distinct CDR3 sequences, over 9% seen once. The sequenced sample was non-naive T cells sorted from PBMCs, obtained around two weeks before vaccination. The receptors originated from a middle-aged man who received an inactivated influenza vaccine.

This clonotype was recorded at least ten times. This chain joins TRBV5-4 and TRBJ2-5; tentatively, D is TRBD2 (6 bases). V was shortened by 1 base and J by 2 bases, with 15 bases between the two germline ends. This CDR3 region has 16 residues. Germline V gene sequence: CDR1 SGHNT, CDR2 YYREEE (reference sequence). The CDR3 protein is CASSLLGTPPQETQYF. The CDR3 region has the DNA TGTGCCAGCAGCTTGCTTGGGACTCCGCCACAAGAGACCCAGTACTTC.

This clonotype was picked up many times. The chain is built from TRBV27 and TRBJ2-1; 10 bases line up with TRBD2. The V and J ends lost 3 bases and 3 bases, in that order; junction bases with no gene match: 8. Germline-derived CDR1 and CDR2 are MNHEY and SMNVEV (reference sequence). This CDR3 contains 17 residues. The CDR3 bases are TGTGCCAGCAGTTTGGGGAAAGCGGGGGGGGTCTACAATGAGCAGTTCTTC. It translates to CASSLGKAGGVYNEQFF.

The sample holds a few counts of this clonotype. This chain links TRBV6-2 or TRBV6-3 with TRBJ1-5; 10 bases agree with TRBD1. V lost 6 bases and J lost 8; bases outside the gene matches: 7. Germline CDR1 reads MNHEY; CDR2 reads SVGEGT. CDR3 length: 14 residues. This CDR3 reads CASSTGTGVKPQHF. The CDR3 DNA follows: TGTGCCAGCAGCACCGGGACAGGGGTGAAGCCCCAGCATTTT.

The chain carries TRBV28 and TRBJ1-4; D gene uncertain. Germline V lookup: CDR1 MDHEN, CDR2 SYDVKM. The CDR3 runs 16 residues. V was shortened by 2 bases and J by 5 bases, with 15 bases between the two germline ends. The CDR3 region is CASSLMMGNKNEKLFF. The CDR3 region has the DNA TGTGCCAGCAGTTTAATGATGGGTAACAAGAATGAAAAACTGTTTTTT. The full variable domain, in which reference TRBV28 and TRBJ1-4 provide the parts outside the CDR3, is DVKVTQSSRYLVKRTGEKVFLECVQDMDHENMFWYRQDPGLGLRLIYFSYDVKMKEKGDIPEGYSVSREKKERFSLILESASTNQTSMYLCASSLMMGNKNEKLFFGSGTQLSVL.

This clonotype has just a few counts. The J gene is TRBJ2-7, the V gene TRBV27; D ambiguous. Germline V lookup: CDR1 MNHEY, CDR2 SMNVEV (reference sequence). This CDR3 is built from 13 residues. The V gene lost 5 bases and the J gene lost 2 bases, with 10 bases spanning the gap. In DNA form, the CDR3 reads TGTGCCAGCAGTATTAGTAGGGCCTACGAGCAGTACTTC. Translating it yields CASSISRAYEQYF.

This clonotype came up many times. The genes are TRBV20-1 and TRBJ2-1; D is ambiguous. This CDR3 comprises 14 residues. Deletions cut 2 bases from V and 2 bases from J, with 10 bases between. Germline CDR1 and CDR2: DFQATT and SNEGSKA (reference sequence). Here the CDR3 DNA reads TGCAGTGCTAGATCCAGCAGACCCTACAATGAGCAGTTCTTC. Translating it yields CSARSSRPYNEQFF.

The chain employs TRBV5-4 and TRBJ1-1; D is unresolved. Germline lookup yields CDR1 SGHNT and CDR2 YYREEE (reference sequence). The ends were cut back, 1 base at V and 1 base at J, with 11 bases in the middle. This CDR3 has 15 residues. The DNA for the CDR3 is TGTGCCAGCAGCTTGAGACAAGCGGCGAACACTGAAGCTTTCTTT. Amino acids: CASSLRQAANTEAFF.

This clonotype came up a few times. CDR3 amino acids: CASGSGETQYF. The DNA of the CDR3 is TGTGCCAGCGGGTCAGGGGAGACCCAGTACTTC. V and J are TRBV6-2 or TRBV6-3 and TRBJ2-5; maybe TRBD1 (5 bases). The CDR3 has 11 residues. The V and J ends lost 8 bases and 5 bases respectively, with 9 bases between them. Germline V gene lookup returns CDR1 MNHEY and CDR2 SVGEGT.

The CDR3 region is CASSRSTRATGTYGYTF. DNA for the CDR3: TGTGCCAGCAGCCGATCGACCAGGGCGACGGGCACTTATGGCTACACCTTC. The J gene is TRBJ1-2, the V gene TRBV5-6, with a tentative D call TRBD1 (5 bases). The CDR3 length is 17 residues. Germline values: CDR1 SGHDT, CDR2 YYEEEE. V was clipped by 4 bases and J by 5 bases, with 24 bases between them. The full variable domain, completed using reference TRBV5-6 and TRBJ1-2, is DAGVTQSPTHLIKTRGQQVTLRCSPKSGHDTVSWYQQALGQGPQFIFQYYEEEERQRGNFPDRFSGHQFPNYSSELNVNALLLGDSALYLCASSRSTRATGTYGYTFGSGTRLTVV.

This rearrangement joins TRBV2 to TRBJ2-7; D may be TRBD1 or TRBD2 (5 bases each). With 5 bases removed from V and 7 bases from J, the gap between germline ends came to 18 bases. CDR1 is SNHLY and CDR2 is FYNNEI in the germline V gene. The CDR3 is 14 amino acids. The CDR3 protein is CASSPGATYEEQYF. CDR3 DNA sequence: TGTGCCAGCAGTCCCGGGGCAACCTACGAGGAGCAGTACTTC.

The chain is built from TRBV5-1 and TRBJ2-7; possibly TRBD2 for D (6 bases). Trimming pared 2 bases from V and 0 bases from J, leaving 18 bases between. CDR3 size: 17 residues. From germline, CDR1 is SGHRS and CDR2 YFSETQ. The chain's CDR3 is CASSFTGVSRDSYEQYF. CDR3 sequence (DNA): TGCGCCAGCAGCTTCACCGGGGTCTCGCGGGACTCCTACGAGCAGTACTTC. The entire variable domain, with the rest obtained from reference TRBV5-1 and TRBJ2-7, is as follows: KAGVTQTPRYLIKTRGQQVTLSCSPISGHRSVSWYQQTPGQGLQFLFEYFSETQRNKGNFPGRFSGRQFSNSRSEMNVSTLELGDSALYLCASSFTGVSRDSYEQYFGPGTRLTVT.

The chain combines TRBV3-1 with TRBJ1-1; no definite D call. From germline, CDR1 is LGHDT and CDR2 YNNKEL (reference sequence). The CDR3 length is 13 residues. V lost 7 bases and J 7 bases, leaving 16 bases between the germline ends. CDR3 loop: CASTADRRHEAFF. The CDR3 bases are TGTGCCAGCACCGCTGATCGGAGGCATGAAGCTTTCTTT. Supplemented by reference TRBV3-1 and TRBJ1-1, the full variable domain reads DTAVSQTPKYLVTQMGNDKSIKCEQNLGHDTMYWYKQDSKKFLKIMFSYNNKELIINETVPNRFSPKSPDKAHLNLHINSLELGDSAVYFCASTADRRHEAFFGQGTRLTVV.

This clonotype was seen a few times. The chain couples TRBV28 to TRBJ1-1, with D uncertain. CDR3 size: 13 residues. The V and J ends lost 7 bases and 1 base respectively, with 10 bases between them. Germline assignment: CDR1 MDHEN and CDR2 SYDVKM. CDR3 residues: CASTTDANTEAFF. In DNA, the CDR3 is TGTGCCAGCACCACCGACGCGAACACTGAAGCTTTCTTT.

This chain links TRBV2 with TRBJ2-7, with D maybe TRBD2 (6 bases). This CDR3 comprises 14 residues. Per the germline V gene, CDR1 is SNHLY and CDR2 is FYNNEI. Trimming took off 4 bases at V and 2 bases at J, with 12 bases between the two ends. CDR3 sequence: CASSASGLTYEQYF. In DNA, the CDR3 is TGTGCCAGCAGTGCGTCGGGACTTACCTACGAGCAGTACTTC.

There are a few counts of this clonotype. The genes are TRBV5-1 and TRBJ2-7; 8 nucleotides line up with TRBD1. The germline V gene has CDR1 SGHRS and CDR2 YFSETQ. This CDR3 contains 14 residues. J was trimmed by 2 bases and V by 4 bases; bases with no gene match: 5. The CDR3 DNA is TGCGCCAGCAGCCCGGGACAGGCCACCTACGAGCAGTACTTC. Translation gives CASSPGQATYEQYF.

This CDR3 reads CASTALEDSPLHF. DNA for the CDR3: TGCGCCAGCACCGCTTTAGAAGATTCACCCCTCCACTTT. The genes are TRBV5-1 and TRBJ1-6; no clear D. Germline V lookup: CDR1 SGHRS, CDR2 YFSETQ. CDR3 length: 13 residues. V was cut by 6 bases and J by 8 bases, with 12 bases left in between.

In DNA form, the CDR3 reads TGCAGTGCTAGCTCCATCGGCGGGAGGAAGGATGAGCAGTTCTTC. Translation: CSASSIGGRKDEQFF. The J gene is TRBJ2-1, the V gene TRBV20-1, with 8 bases fitting TRBD2. The V and J ends lost 3 bases and 8 bases, in that order; junction bases with no gene match: 12. CDR3 length equals 15 residues. Germline CDR1 DFQATT, CDR2 SNEGSKA (reference sequence).

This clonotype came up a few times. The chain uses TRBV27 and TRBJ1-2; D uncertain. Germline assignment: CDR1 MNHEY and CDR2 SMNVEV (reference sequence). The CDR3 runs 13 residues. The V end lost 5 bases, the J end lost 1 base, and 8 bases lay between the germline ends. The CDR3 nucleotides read TGTGCCAGCAGTCCTGCTATTAACTATGGCTACACCTTC. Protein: CASSPAINYGYTF.

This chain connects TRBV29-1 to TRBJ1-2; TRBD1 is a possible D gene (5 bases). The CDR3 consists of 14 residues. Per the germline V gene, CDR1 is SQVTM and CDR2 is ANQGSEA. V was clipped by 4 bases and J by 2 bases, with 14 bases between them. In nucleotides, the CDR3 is TGCAGCGTTGCCCCGGGACCGCCGAACTATGGCTACACCTTC. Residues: CSVAPGPPNYGYTF.

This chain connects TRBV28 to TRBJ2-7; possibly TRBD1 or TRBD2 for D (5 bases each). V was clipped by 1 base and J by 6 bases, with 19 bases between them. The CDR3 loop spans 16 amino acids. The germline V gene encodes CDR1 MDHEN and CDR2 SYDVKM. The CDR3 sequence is CASSLLHGTSNTEQYF. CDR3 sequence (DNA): TGTGCCAGCAGTTTATTACACGGGACGTCAAATACCGAGCAGTACTTC.

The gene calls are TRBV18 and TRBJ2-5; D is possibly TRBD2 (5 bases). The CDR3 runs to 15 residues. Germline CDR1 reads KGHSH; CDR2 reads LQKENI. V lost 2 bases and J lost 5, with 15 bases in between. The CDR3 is CASSPSTTLLETQYF. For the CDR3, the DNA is TGTGCCAGCTCACCATCGACTACCCTCCTGGAGACCCAGTACTTC.

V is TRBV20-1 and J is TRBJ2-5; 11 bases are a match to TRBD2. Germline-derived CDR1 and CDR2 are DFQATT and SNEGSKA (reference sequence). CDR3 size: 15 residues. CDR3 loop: CCVAGLAELLETQYF. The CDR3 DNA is TGCTGTGTCGCGGGACTAGCGGAACTTTTAGAGACCCAGTACTTC.

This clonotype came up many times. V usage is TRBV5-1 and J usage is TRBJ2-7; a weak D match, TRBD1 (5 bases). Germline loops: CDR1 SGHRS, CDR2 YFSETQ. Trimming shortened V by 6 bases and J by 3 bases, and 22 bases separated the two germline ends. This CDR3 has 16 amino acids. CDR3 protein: CASTLGAGRTGYEQYF. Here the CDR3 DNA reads TGCGCCAGCACCCTTGGTGCAGGGCGGACCGGCTACGAGCAGTACTTC.

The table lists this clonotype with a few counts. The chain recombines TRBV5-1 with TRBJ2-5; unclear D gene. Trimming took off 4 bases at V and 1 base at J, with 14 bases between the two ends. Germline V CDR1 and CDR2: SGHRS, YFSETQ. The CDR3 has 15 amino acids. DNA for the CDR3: TGCGCCAGCAGCGAAGCTTACCGACCCCAAGAGACCCAGTACTTC. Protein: CASSEAYRPQETQYF.

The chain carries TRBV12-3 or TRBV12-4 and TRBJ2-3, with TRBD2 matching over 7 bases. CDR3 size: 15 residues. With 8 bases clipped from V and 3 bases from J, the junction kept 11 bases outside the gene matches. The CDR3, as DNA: TGTGCCAGCCGAATGGGAGGGCCGGTGACAGATACGCAGTATTTT. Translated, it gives CASRMGGPVTDTQYF.

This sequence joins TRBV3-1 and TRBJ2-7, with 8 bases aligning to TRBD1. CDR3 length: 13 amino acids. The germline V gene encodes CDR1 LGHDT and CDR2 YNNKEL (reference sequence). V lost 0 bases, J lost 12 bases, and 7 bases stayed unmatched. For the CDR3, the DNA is TGTGCCAGCAGCCAAGAGGGGACAGGCCCATTGTACTTC. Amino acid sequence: CASSQEGTGPLYF.